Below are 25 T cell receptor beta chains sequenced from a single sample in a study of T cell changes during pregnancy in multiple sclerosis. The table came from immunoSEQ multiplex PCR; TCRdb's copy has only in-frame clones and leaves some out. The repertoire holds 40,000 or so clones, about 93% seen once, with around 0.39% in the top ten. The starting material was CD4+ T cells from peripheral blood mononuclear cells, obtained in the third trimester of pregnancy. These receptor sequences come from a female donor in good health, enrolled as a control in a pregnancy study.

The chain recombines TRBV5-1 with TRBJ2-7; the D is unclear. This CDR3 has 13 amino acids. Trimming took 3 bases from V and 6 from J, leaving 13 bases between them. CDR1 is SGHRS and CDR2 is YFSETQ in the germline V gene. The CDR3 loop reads CASSSTNGAEQYF. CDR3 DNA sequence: TGCGCCAGCAGCTCCACGAACGGTGCCGAGCAGTACTTC.

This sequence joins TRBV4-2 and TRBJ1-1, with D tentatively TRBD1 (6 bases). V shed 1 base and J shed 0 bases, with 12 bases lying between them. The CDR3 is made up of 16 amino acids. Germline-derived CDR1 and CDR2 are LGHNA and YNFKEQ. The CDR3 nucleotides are TGTGCCAGCAGCCAAGTAACAGGGCGCATGAACACTGAAGCTTTCTTT. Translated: CASSQVTGRMNTEAFF.

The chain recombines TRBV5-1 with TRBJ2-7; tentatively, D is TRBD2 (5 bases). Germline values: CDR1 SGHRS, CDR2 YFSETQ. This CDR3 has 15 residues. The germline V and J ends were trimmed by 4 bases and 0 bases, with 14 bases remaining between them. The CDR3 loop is CASSPGGTSSYEQYF. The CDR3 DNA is TGCGCCAGCAGCCCCGGAGGAACGAGCTCCTACGAGCAGTACTTC.

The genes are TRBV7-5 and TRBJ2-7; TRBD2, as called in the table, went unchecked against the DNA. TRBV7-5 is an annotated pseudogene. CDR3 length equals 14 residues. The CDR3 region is CARSLCGGVVEQYF. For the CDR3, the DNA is TGTGCCAGAAGCTTATGCGGGGGGGTCGTCGAGCAGTACTTC.

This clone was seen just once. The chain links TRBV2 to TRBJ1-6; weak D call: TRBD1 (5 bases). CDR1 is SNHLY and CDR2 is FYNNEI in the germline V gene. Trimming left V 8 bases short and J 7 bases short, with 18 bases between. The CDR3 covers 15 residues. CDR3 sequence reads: CASETLGRENSPLHF. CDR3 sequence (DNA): TGTGCCAGCGAAACCTTGGGGCGGGAAAATTCACCCCTCCACTTT.

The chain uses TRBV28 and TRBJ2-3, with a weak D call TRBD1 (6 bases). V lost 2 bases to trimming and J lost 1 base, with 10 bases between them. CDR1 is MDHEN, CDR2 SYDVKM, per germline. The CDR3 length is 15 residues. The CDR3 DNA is TGTGCCAGCAGTTTAGTCAGGGGCGGCACAGATACGCAGTATTTT. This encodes CASSLVRGGTDTQYF.

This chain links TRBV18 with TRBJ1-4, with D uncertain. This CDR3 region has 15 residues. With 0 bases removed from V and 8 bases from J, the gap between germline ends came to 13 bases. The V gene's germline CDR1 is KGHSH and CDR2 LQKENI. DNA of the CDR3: TGTGCCAGCTCACCACCGAGCGAAATCGGCGAAAAACTGTTTTTT. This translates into CASSPPSEIGEKLFF.

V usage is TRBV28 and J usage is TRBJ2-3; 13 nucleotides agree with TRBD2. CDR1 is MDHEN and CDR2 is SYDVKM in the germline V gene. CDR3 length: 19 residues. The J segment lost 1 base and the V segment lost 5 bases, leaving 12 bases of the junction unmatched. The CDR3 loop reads CASSPVTSGRSKGTDTQYF. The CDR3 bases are TGTGCCAGCAGTCCCGTGACTAGCGGGAGGTCGAAGGGCACAGATACGCAGTATTTT.

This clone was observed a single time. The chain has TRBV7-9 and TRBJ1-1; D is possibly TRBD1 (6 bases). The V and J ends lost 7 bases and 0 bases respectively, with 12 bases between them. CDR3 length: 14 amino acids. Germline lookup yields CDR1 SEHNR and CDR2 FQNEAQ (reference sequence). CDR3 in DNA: TGTGCCAGCAAAGGGGGGGGCTTGAACACTGAAGCTTTCTTT. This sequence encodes CASKGGGLNTEAFF.

The CDR3 reads CAITGDRGANVLTF. CDR3 nucleotides: TGTGCCATCACTGGGGACAGGGGGGCCAACGTCCTGACTTTC. The V and J genes are TRBV10-3 and TRBJ2-6, with 8 bases matching TRBD1. Losses at the gene ends were 7 bases for V and 4 bases for J; bases not matched to a gene: 3. Germline assignment: CDR1 ENHRY and CDR2 SYGVKD. The length of the CDR3 is 14 residues.

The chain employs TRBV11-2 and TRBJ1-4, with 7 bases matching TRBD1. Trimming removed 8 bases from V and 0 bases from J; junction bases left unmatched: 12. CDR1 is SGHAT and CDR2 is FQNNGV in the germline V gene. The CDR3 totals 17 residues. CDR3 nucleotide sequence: TGTGCCAGCCGGGAGGGGGCGTTATGGTCAACTAATGAAAAACTGTTTTTT. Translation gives CASREGALWSTNEKLFF.

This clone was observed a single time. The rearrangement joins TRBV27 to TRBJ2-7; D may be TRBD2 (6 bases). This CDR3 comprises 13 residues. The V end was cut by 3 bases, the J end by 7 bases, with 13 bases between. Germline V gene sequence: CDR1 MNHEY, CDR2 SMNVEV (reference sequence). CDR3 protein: CASSFIAGGEQYF. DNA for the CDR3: TGTGCCAGCAGTTTCATTGCAGGAGGGGAGCAGTACTTC.

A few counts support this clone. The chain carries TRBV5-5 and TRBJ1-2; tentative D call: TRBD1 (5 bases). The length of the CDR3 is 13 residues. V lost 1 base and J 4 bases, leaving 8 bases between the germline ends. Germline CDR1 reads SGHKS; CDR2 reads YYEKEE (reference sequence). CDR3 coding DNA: TGTGCCAGCAGCTTGCAGGGCGCCTATGGCTACACCTTC. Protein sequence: CASSLQGAYGYTF.

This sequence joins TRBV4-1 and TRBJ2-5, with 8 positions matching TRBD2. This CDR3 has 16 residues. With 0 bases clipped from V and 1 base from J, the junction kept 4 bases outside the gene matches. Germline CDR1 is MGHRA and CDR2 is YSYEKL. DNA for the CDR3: TGCGCCAGCAGCCAAGATTTCGCGGGGGGCCAAGAGACCCAGTACTTC. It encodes CASSQDFAGGQETQYF.

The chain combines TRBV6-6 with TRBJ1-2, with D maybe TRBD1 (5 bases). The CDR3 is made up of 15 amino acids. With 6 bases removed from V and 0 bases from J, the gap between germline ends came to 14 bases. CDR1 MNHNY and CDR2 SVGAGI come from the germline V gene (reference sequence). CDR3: CASRADSITNYGYTF. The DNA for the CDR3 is TGTGCCAGCAGGGCCGACAGTATTACTAACTATGGCTACACCTTC.

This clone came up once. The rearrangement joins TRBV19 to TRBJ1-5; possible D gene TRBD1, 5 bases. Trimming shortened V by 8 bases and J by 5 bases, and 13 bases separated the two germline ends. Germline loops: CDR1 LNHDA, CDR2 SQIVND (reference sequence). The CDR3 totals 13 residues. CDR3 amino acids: CASVWGGDQPQHF. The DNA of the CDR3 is TGTGCCAGTGTCTGGGGGGGGGATCAGCCCCAGCATTTT.

CDR3 region: CATQTSGDRSYNEQFF. The CDR3 bases are TGTGCCACCCAGACTAGCGGGGACCGCTCCTACAATGAGCAGTTCTTC. The genes are TRBV5-4 and TRBJ2-1; 11 bases map to TRBD2. J lost 0 bases, V lost 9 bases, and 8 bases had no gene match. Germline CDR1 reads SGHNT; CDR2 reads YYREEE (reference sequence). CDR3 length equals 16 residues.

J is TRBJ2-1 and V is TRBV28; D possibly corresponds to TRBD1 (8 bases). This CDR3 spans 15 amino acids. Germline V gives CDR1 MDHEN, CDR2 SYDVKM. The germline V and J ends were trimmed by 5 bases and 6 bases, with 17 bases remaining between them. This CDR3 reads CASSLTGGARNEQFF. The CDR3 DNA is TGTGCCAGCAGTCTTACAGGGGGGGCTCGCAATGAGCAGTTCTTC.

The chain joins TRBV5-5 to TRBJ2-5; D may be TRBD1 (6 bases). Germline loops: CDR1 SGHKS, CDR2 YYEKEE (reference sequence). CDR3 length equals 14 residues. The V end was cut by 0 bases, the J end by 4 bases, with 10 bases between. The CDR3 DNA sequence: TGTGCCAGCAGCTTGGAGGGCAGGGGAGAGACCCAGTACTTC. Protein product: CASSLEGRGETQYF.

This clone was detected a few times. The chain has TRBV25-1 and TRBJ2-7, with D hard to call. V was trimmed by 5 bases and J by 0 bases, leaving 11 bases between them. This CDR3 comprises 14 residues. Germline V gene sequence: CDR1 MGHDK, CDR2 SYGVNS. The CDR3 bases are TGTGCCAGCAGTCTTGGCGGCCTCTCCTACGAGCAGTACTTC. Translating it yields CASSLGGLSYEQYF.

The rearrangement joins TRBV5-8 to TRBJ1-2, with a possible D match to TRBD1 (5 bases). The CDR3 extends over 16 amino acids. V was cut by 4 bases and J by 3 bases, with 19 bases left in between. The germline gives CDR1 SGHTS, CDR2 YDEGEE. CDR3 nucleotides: TGTGCCAGCAGCGGGGGGTTTTGGGACCTAGACTATGGCTACACCTTC. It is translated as CASSGGFWDLDYGYTF.

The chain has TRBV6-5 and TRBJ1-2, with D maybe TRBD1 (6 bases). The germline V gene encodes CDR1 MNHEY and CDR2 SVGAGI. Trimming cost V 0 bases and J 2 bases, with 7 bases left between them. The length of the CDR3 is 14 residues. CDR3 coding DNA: TGTGCCAGCAGTTACTCGCAGGGGAACTATGGCTACACCTTC. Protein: CASSYSQGNYGYTF.

The CDR3 DNA reads TGTGCCGTAAAGGGACAGGGCACAGATACGCAGTATTTT. This encodes CAVKGQGTDTQYF. The rearrangement joins TRBV19 to TRBJ2-3; 8 bases are shared with TRBD1. CDR3 length: 13 residues. The germline V gene encodes CDR1 LNHDA and CDR2 SQIVND (reference sequence). The V and J ends lost 11 bases and 1 base, in that order; junction bases with no gene match: 5.

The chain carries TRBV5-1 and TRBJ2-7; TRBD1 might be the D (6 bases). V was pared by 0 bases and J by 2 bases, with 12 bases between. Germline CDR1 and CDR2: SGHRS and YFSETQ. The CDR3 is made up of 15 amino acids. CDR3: CASSLAPDRTYEQYF. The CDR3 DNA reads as TGCGCCAGCAGCTTGGCCCCTGACAGGACCTACGAGCAGTACTTC.

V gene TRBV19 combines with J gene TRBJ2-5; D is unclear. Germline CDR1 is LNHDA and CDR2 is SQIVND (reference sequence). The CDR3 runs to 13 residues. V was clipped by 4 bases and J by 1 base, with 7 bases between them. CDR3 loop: CASSRSRQETQYF. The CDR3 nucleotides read TGTGCCAGTAGTAGGTCGCGCCAAGAGACCCAGTACTTC.